This TCR beta chain was captured in a study of OX40 agonist ivuxolimab in advanced cancers. At the level of the study: Three patients, one with hepatocellular carcinoma and two with cutaneous melanoma, achieved partial responses.

Repertoires were generated with immunoSEQ multiplex PCR, while TCRdb's copy carries only in-frame clones and drops some. The sample contains approximately 52,000 clones, about four fifths of which appear only once. V gave up 0 bases and J gave up 5 bases, with 13 bases separating them. The germline V gene encodes CDR1 LNHNV and CDR2 YYDKDF (reference sequence). The CDR3 has 16 amino acids. Concerning this clone itself: What it binds is unknown.

Patients had blood sampled at baseline and again on cycle 4 day 1 and cycle 7 day 1. General observations from the study: CD8+ T cells were the subset that, on average, had more expanded clones than CD4+.

Sequencing was performed on CD4+ or CD8+ T cells sorted from blood, taken in a trial of the OX40 agonist ivuxolimab. This sequence joins TRBV15 and TRBJ1-4; D perhaps matches TRBD1 (6 bases). This sequence was found in an adult with an advanced solid tumor such as melanoma, head and neck, liver or kidney cancer. CDR3 DNA: TGTGCCACCAGCAGAGATCTGGCAGGGGAAAATGAAAAACTGTTTTTT. As protein: CATSRDLAGENEKLFF. The full variable domain, in which reference TRBV15 and TRBJ1-4 provide the parts outside the CDR3, is DAMVIQNPRYQVTQFGKPVTLSCSQTLNHNVMYWYQQKSSQAPKLLFHYYDKDFNNEADTPDNFQSRRPNTSFCFLDIRSPGLGDTAMYLCATSRDLAGENEKLFFGSGTQLSVL.